This TCR beta chain was captured by sequencing in a study of T cell changes during pregnancy in multiple sclerosis. Only in-frame clones appear in the TCRdb table, and some are missing; sequencing was by immunoSEQ multiplex PCR. This table holds roughly 88,000 clones, roughly nine tenths found once. Germline CDR1 reads SGHDT; CDR2 reads YYEEEE. The CDR3 totals 19 residues. The trim removed 4 bases at V and 3 bases at J, leaving 13 bases unmatched. Sample: peripheral blood, taken in the first trimester of pregnancy. The sequence was collected from a female donor with multiple sclerosis, enrolled in a pregnancy study. The chain links TRBV5-6 to TRBJ2-1, with TRBD2 matching 13 bases. The chain's CDR3 is CASSLKLAGGKSYYNEQFF. CDR3 coding DNA: TGTGCCAGCAGCCTCAAACTAGCGGGAGGGAAGTCCTACTACAATGAGCAGTTCTTC.